A single sample is the source of the 6 T cell receptor beta chains below, sequenced in a study of Ad26.COV2.S vaccination and SARS-CoV-2 variants. Documented treatment: roughly 18 received Ad26.COV2.S at low or high dose, single or two shots; about 5 received placebo; per-sample allocation not given. Samples analyzed were those drawn on day 63 after the first vaccine or placebo injection. Method: immunoSEQ multiplex PCR; TCRdb's copy keeps in-frame clones and lacks some. Counted here are about 350,000 clones, about 85% occurring once; the ten biggest clones make up 2.5% to 3.5%. Source: peripheral blood, taken in a trial of Ad26.COV2.S vaccine versus placebo. The receptor set was obtained from a person aged 18 to 65 who received the Ad26.COV2.S COVID-19 vaccine or a placebo.

This chain uses TRBV18 with TRBJ1-1; 7 bases map to TRBD1. CDR3 length equals 15 residues. V shed 4 bases and J 4 bases; nucleotides not matched to a gene: 9. Per germline, CDR1 KGHSH and CDR2 LQKENI. CDR3 protein: CASSQRQGMGTEAFF. The DNA for the CDR3 is TGTGCCAGCTCACAACGACAGGGAATGGGCACTGAAGCTTTCTTT.

CDR3 DNA: TGTGCCAGCAGCTCCCGGGACGGAAACCAAGAGACCCAGTACTTC. Amino acid sequence: CASSSRDGNQETQYF. The chain uses TRBV5-4 and TRBJ2-5; D might be TRBD1 or TRBD2, each matching 5 bases. The germline V gene has CDR1 SGHNT and CDR2 YYREEE (reference sequence). The CDR3 has 15 amino acids. Trimming stripped 3 bases from V and 0 bases from J, with 12 bases between.

V and J are TRBV5-1 and TRBJ2-5; 7 nucleotides align to TRBD2. CDR3 length: 16 residues. Trimming at V came to 4 bases and at J to 1 base, leaving 10 bases not matched to a gene. Germline CDR1 reads SGHRS; CDR2 reads YFSETQ. The CDR3 reads CASSPEASGVQETQYF. The CDR3 nucleotides read TGCGCCAGCAGCCCCGAGGCGAGCGGGGTCCAAGAGACCCAGTACTTC.

The CDR3 protein is CASSRPATQYF. CDR3 coding DNA: TGTGCCAGCAGTCGCCCGGCTACGCAGTATTTT. This chain joins TRBV28 and TRBJ2-3; D uncertain. This CDR3 is 11 amino acids long. V lost 5 bases and J lost 8, with 8 bases in between. Per the germline V gene, CDR1 is MDHEN and CDR2 is SYDVKM.

The rearrangement joins TRBV5-6 to TRBJ2-1; 10 bases are a match to TRBD2. In germline, CDR1 is SGHDT, CDR2 YYEEEE. V lost 2 bases to trimming and J lost 4 bases; unmatched junction nucleotides: 3. This CDR3 is 15 amino acids long. The CDR3 DNA reads as TGTGCCAGCAGCTTTGGACTAGCGGCATACAATGAGCAGTTCTTC. Protein: CASSFGLAAYNEQFF.

This chain connects TRBV7-2 to TRBJ1-2, with D uncertain. The CDR3 sequence is 16 residues long. From germline, CDR1 is SGHTA and CDR2 FQGNSA. Trimming shortened V by 5 bases and J by 7 bases, and 23 bases separated the two germline ends. CDR3 amino acids: CASSNVAGLGSSGYTF. Written as DNA, the CDR3 is TGTGCCAGCAGCAACGTCGCGGGTCTGGGGAGCTCTGGCTACACCTTC. The full variable domain, in which reference TRBV7-2 and TRBJ1-2 provide the parts outside the CDR3, is GAGVSQSPSNKVTEKGKDVELRCDPISGHTALYWYRQSLGQGLEFLIYFQGNSAPDKSGLPSDRFSAERTGGSVSTLTIQRTQQEDSAVYLCASSNVAGLGSSGYTFGSGTRLTVV.